This T cell receptor beta chain emerged from a study of graft-versus-host responses after intestinal transplantation. Turning to the study itself: The recipients all started with anti-thymocyte globulin induction and then took tacrolimus and steroids for around three years. General observations from the study: Some patients had graft-donor T cell macrochimerism, and their allografts showed high graft-versus-host to host-versus-graft clonal ratios. GvH clones appeared in recipient marrow, some first in ileum or blood. The highest levels of circulating GvH clones went along with early declines in HvG clones after transplant.

In germline, CDR1 is SGHAT, CDR2 FQNNGV. Deletions cut 1 base from V and 1 base from J, with 16 bases between. The CDR3 extends over 17 amino acids. Profiled with immunoSEQ multiplex PCR; TCRdb holds only in-frame clones, not every one. This table has 70,000 to 80,000 clones, less than 95% appearing once. To note about this clone: Its cognate antigen is unknown.

V is TRBV11-2 and J is TRBJ1-1; TRBD1 is a possible D gene (6 bases). The origin of this receptor is a human donor who received an intestinal transplant. Sequenced material: unstimulated CD8+ T cells sorted from spleen or lymph node cells, taken before intestinal transplant. The CDR3 spells CASSLGRGASGNTEAFF. The CDR3 DNA follows: TGTGCCAGCAGCTTAGGACGGGGGGCGAGTGGGAACACTGAAGCTTTCTTT.